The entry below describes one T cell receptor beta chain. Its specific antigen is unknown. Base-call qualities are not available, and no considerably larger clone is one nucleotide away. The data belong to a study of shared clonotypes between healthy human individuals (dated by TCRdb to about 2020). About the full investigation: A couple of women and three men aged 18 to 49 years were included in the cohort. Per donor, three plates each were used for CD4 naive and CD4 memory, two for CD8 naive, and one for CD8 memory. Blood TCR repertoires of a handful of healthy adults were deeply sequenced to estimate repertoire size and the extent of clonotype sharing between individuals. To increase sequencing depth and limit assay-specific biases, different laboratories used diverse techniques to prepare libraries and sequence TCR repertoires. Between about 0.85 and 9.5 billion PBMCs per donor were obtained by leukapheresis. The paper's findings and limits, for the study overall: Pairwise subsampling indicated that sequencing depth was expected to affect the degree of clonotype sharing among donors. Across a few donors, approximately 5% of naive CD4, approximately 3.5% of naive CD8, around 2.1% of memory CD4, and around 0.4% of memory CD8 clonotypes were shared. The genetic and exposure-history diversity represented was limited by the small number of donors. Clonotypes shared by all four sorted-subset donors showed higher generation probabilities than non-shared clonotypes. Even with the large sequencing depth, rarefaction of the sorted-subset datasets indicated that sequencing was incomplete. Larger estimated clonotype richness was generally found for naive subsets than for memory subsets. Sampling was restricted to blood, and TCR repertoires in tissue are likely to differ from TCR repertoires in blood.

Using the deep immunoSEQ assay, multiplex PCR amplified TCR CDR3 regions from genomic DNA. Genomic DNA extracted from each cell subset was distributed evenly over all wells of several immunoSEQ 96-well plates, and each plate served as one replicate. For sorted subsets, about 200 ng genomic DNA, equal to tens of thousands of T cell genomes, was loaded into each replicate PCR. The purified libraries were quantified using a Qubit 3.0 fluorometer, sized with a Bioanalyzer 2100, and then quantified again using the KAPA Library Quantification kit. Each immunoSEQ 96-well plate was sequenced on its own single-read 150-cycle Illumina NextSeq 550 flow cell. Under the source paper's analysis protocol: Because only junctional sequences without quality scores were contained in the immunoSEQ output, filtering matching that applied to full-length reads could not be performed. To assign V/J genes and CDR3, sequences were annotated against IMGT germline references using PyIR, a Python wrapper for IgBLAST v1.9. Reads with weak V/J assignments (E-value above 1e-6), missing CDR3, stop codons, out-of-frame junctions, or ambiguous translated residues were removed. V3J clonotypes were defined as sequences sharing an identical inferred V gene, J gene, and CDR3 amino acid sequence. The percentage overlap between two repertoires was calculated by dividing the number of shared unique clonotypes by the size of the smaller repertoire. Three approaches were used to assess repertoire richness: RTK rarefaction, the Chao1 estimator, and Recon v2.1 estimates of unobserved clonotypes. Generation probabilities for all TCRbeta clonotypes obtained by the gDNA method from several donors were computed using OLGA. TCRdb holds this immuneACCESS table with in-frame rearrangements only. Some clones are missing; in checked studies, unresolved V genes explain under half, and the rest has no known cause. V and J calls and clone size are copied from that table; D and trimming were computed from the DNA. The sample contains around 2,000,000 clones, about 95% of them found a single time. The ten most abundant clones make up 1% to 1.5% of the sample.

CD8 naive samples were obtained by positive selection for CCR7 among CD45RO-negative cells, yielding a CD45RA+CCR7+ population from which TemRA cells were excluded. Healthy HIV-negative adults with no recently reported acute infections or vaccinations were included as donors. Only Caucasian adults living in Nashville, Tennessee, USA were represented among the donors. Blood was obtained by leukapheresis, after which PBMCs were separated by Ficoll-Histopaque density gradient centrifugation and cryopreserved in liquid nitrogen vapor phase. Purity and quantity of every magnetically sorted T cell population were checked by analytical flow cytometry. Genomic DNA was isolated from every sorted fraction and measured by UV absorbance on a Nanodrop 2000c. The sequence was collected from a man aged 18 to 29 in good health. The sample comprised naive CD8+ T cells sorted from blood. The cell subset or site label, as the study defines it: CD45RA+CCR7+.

This receptor has the CDR3 CASSEREQNYGYTF. The DNA reads as follows: TGTGCCAGCAGTGAAAGAGAGCAGAACTATGGCTACACCTTC. The sequence joins TRBV6-1 to TRBJ1-2; the D gene lacks a confident call. The junction carries 9 bases between V and J, which are trimmed by 2 bases and 2 bases respectively. Reading from cysteine to phenylalanine, the CDR3 counts 14 amino acids. The sequence is cut down to CDR3 DNA, 42 bases in frame from base 1. The germline V gene gives CDR1 as MNHNS and CDR2 as SASEGT.